This TCR beta chain appears in the sequencing data of a study of CD8 T cells in Susac syndrome. V was clipped by 0 bases and J by 3 bases; unmatched bases: 4. This CDR3 has 15 residues. CDR1 and CDR2 from the germline V gene are KGHSH and LQKENI. Purification of the CD8+ and CD4+ T cells relied on negative isolation, and TEMRA cells underwent FACS enrichment. RNA was extracted with the RNeasy kit, and a quantity of roughly 0.5 to 1 ug was reverse transcribed using random hexamers. The amplification used immunoSEQ multiplex PCR on TCR beta CDR3; it spanned 54 Vbeta and 13 Jbeta. TCRdb re-called the immunoSEQ multiplex PCR reads with MiXCR, one entry per CDR3 protein. The sample carries about 190,000 distinct CDR3 sequences, approximately 96% recorded once.

The chain couples TRBV18 to TRBJ2-5, with 7 bases fitting TRBD2. This receptor was obtained from a human donor with Susac syndrome. Sequenced: CD4+ T cells from PBMCs. Written as DNA, the CDR3 is TGTGCCAGCTCACCACCGGGCGGGGGAGAAGAGACCCAGTACTTC. Protein sequence: CASSPPGGGEETQYF.